This T cell receptor beta chain was observed in a study of Ad26.COV2.S vaccination and SARS-CoV-2 variants. A note on this clone: Its target is not known.

V gave up 6 bases and J gave up 8 bases; unmatched junction bases: 12. The germline V gene encodes CDR1 SGHTA and CDR2 FQGNSA. This CDR3 region has 14 residues. Study findings and constraints: Substantial post-vaccination breadth of spike-specific CD8+ and CD4+ T cell responses was reported. Vaccinated individuals (as opposed to placebo recipients) had higher spike-specific TCR breadth. Vaccine and placebo recipients had comparable breadth of non-spike TCRs. The TCR breadth and depth analyses may have produced an underestimate of total T cell responses.

TCRdb's table, derived via immunoSEQ multiplex PCR, lists solely in-frame clones and lacks some. The profile covers about 180,000 clones, with approximately 88% appearing a single time and about 5.5% taken by the ten largest. Sequences were derived from peripheral blood, sampled after recovery from COVID-19. The origin of this receptor is a human donor who had recovered from COVID-19. The chain carries TRBV7-2 and TRBJ1-2; 7 nucleotides align to TRBD1. CDR3 residues: CASSSGGGWRGYTF. Here the CDR3 DNA reads TGTGCCAGCAGTTCAGGGGGGGGCTGGCGCGGCTACACCTTC. The variable domain in full, with the rest retrieved from reference TRBV7-2 and TRBJ1-2, is GAGVSQSPSNKVTEKGKDVELRCDPISGHTALYWYRQSLGQGLEFLIYFQGNSAPDKSGLPSDRFSAERTGGSVSTLTIQRTQQEDSAVYLCASSSGGGWRGYTFGSGTRLTVV.